These T cell receptor beta chains were read from a single sample in a study of blood T cell repertoires in COVID-19. Produced via immunoSEQ multiplex PCR; TCRdb's table is partial and in-frame only. The data hold about 270,000 clones, with about 91% observed a single time. The sequencing input was PBMCs or T cells enriched from blood (not recorded which). The source is a man aged 35 to 55 who had been exposed to COVID-19. CDR3s include the opening cysteine and the closing phenylalanine or tryptophan. A D gene is named only where the DNA matches it firmly. Expanded clones get a size class; other rows say once, few or many, or leave the size out.

V gene,J gene,clone size,D gene,CDR3 DNA,CDR3 protein
TRBV6-2/TRBV6-3,TRBJ1-1,NA,NA,TGTGCCAGCAGTTCCTTACTTGGGAACACTGAAGCTTTCTTT,CASSSLLGNTEAFF
TRBV7-9,TRBJ1-3,NA,NA,TGTGCCAGCAACGTCGCCACAACTGGAAACACCATATATTTT,CASNVATTGNTIYF
TRBV6-6,TRBJ1-2,NA,TRBD1,TGTGCCAGCAGAGAGACAGGGGGCGCCTCTAACTATGGCTACACCTTC,CASRETGGASNYGYTF
TRBV19,TRBJ2-5,NA,TRBD1,TGTGCCAGTAGGGGGACAGGGACTATTCAAGAGACCCAGTACTTC,CASRGTGTIQETQYF
TRBV28,TRBJ2-1,NA,TRBD2,TGTGCCAGCAGGACTAGCGGGAGTAAGAGGTACAATGAGCAGTTCTTC,CASRTSGSKRYNEQFF
TRBV30,TRBJ2-1,NA,TRBD2,TGTGCCTGGAGTCAAGGGTTGATTAGCGGGAGGACTCCGATCAATGAGCAGTTCTTC,CAWSQGLISGRTPINEQFF
TRBV4-1,TRBJ1-1,NA,NA,TGCGCCAGCAGCTTACTCTCCGGGAACACTGAAGCTTTCTTT,CASSLLSGNTEAFF
TRBV5-1,TRBJ2-5,NA,TRBD2,TGCGCCAGCAGCTATAAAGCTAGCGGACAAGAGACCCAGTACTTC,CASSYKASGQETQYF
TRBV7-2,TRBJ1-2,NA,TRBD1,TGTGCCAGCAGCGAGTTACAGGGGGTTAGGGGCTACACCTTC,CASSELQGVRGYTF
TRBV27,TRBJ1-2,NA,TRBD1,TGTGCCAGCAGTTTATCTGGACAGGGCGCTGAGGACTATGGCTACACCTTC,CASSLSGQGAEDYGYTF
TRBV14,TRBJ1-2,NA,NA,TGTGCCAGCAGCCAAGGAGGAAGAGGCTACACCTTC,CASSQGGRGYTF
TRBV11-2,TRBJ2-5,NA,TRBD2,TGTGCCAGCAGCCCACCCGGACTAGCGGGAGGAGTTCGGGAGACCCAGTACTTC,CASSPPGLAGGVRETQYF
TRBV4-1,TRBJ2-7,NA,NA,TGCGCCAGCAGCCACTATCCCGGACTTTCCTACGAGCAGTACTTC,CASSHYPGLSYEQYF
TRBV10-3,TRBJ1-3,once,TRBD1,TGTGCCATCAGTAGGACAGGGGGCGGTGGAAACACCATATATTTT,CAISRTGGGGNTIYF
TRBV11-2,TRBJ1-2,once,TRBD1,TGTGCCAGCAGCTCAATTGACAGGGGCTATGGCTACACCTTC,CASSSIDRGYGYTF
TRBV2,TRBJ2-6,NA,NA,TGTGCCAGAGGGGTAGGGTTTAGCTCTGGGGCCAACGTCCTGACTTTC,CARGVGFSSGANVLTF
TRBV19,TRBJ1-1,NA,NA,TGTGCCAGTAGTATAGAAGCCGGGAAAGCGGCTGAAGCTTTCTTT,CASSIEAGKAAEAFF
TRBV7-9,TRBJ1-1,NA,TRBD1,TGTGCCAGCAGCTTAGCCGGGACAGCGAACACTGAAGCTTTCTTT,CASSLAGTANTEAFF
TRBV10-1,TRBJ2-3,few,TRBD2,TGCGCCAGCAGTGAGCCGGGACTAGCGGATACAGATACGCAGTATTTT,CASSEPGLADTDTQYF
TRBV3-1/TRBV3-2,TRBJ2-1,NA,TRBD1,TGTGCCAGCAGCCCGACAGGGGCCGAGCAGTTCTTC,CASSPTGAEQFF
TRBV5-1,TRBJ2-2,NA,TRBD2,TGCGCCAGCAGCTCGGGACTAGATAACACCGGGGAGCTGTTTTTT,CASSSGLDNTGELFF
TRBV7-3,TRBJ1-3,NA,NA,TGTGCCAGCAGCGAGTTTGGGGGCCCTACTGGAAACACCATATATTTT,CASSEFGGPTGNTIYF
TRBV7-9,TRBJ1-6,once,TRBD1,TGTGCCAGCAGCTATTCGAGGGGAGCAGGGGGCAATAATTCACCCCTCCACTTT,CASSYSRGAGGNNSPLHF
TRBV29-1,TRBJ1-1,NA,NA,TGCAGCGTTGAAGCCCTGGACAGCACTGAAGCTTTCTTT,CSVEALDSTEAFF
TRBV19,TRBJ1-5,NA,NA,TGTGCCAGTAGTGTCCGACAGGAGCTCAATCAGCCCCAGCATTTT,CASSVRQELNQPQHF
TRBV28,TRBJ2-7,NA,TRBD2,TGTGCCAGCAGTTTGAGGTCGGCGGGAGTGCTTTACGAGCAGTACTTC,CASSLRSAGVLYEQYF
TRBV14,TRBJ2-3,NA,TRBD1,TGTGCCAGCAGCCAAGTTGGGACAGGGGAAGGTACGCAGTATTTT,CASSQVGTGEGTQYF
TRBV12-1,TRBJ2-2,NA,NA,TGTGCCAGCAGCCTACGGGACTACGCGAACACCGGGGAGCTGTTTTTT,CASSLRDYANTGELFF
TRBV19,TRBJ1-2,few,NA,TGTGCCAGTAGTCCCAGACAGGATTATGGCTACACCTTC,CASSPRQDYGYTF
TRBV11-2,TRBJ1-5,NA,NA,TGTGCCAGCAGCCCCCAGGAAGGACAGCCCCAGCATTTT,CASSPQEGQPQHF
TRBV30,TRBJ2-3,once,TRBD2,TGTGCCTGGAGTCGAGGCGGGAGTACCGGGCATACGCAGTATTTT,CAWSRGGSTGHTQYF
TRBV24-1,TRBJ2-2,NA,TRBD1,TGTGCCACCAGTCCCACAGGGGGCCTGAGGACCGGGGAGCTGTTTTTT,CATSPTGGLRTGELFF
TRBV29-1,TRBJ2-5,NA,TRBD2,TGCAGCGTTGAACTCGGGACTAGGGGACGTGGAGAGACCCAGTACTTC,CSVELGTRGRGETQYF
TRBV4-2,TRBJ2-7,NA,TRBD2,TGTGCCAGCAGCCCCGATCTAGCGGGAGCTTACGAGCAGTACTTC,CASSPDLAGAYEQYF
TRBV2,TRBJ2-2,NA,NA,TGTGCCAGCAGTGGACAAAACACCGGGGAGCTGTTTTTT,CASSGQNTGELFF
TRBV5-1,TRBJ2-4,NA,TRBD1,TGCGCCAGCAGCCCGGGACAGGGAGCACGAAACATTCAGTACTTC,CASSPGQGARNIQYF
TRBV29-1,TRBJ2-1,NA,TRBD1,TGCAGCGTCATCTCGGGACAGGGTGACAATGAGCAGTTCTTC,CSVISGQGDNEQFF
TRBV5-3,TRBJ2-1,few,TRBD2,TGTGCCAGAAGCTTGTGTGAGGCGGGAGATGAGCAGTTCTTC,CARSLCEAGDEQFF
TRBV23-1,TRBJ1-5,NA,NA,TGCGCCAGCAGTATAACTAGAGGTCAGCCCCAGCATTTT,CASSITRGQPQHF
TRBV6-1,TRBJ1-5,NA,NA,TGTGCCAGCAGTGATTTCTCGTATAGCTTAGAGAATCAGCCCCAGCATTTT,CASSDFSYSLENQPQHF
TRBV15,TRBJ2-7,NA,TRBD2,TGTGCCACCAGCAGGGGGACTAGCGGTGCCTACGAGCAGTACTTC,CATSRGTSGAYEQYF
TRBV5-5,TRBJ1-1,NA,TRBD1,TGTGCCAGCAGCTTGTATGGACAGGCCTCGGGGACTGAAGCTTTCTTT,CASSLYGQASGTEAFF
TRBV18,TRBJ2-7,NA,NA,TGTGCCAGCTCACCACCCGGCCAGAGGAGTTCCTACGAGCAGTACTTC,CASSPPGQRSSYEQYF
TRBV28,TRBJ2-1,NA,NA,TGTGCCAGCAGTTTGGGGCGCAATGAGCAGTTCTTC,CASSLGRNEQFF
TRBV11-2,TRBJ2-7,NA,NA,TGTGCCAGCAGCGTAGTCGTAGGGGAGGCCTACGAGCAGTACTTC,CASSVVVGEAYEQYF
TRBV9,TRBJ2-1,NA,TRBD1,TGTGCCAGCAGCGGGACAGGGGAATACAATGAGCAGTTCTTC,CASSGTGEYNEQFF
TRBV19,TRBJ2-6,medium-sized,NA,TGTGCCAGTAGTATATCGGGCTCTGGGGCCAACGTCCTGACTTTC,CASSISGSGANVLTF
TRBV10-1,TRBJ2-7,NA,TRBD2,TGCGCCAGCACTAACTCCGGGACTAGCTTTGGCGAGCAGTACTTC,CASTNSGTSFGEQYF
TRBV30,TRBJ2-7,NA,TRBD1,TGTGCCTGGACCACAGGGGGTCTTCCCTACGAGCAGTACTTC,CAWTTGGLPYEQYF
TRBV5-8,TRBJ1-3,NA,TRBD1,TGTGCCAGCAGCCCACCGGGACAGGGCCCCGGAAACACCATATATTTT,CASSPPGQGPGNTIYF
TRBV5-1,TRBJ1-3,once,NA,TGCGCCAGCAGCCCGCCGAGCTCTGGAAACACCATATATTTT,CASSPPSSGNTIYF
TRBV5-6,TRBJ2-7,once,NA,TGTGCCAGCAGCTTGGGACAGTCCACCTACGAGCAGTACTTC,CASSLGQSTYEQYF
TRBV4-3,TRBJ2-1,NA,TRBD2,TGCGCCAGCAGCCAAAGCCCGCTAGCGGGAGTAAGTGAGCAGTTCTTC,CASSQSPLAGVSEQFF
TRBV19,TRBJ2-4,NA,NA,TGTGCCAGTAGGGACGGGGTCGCCAAAAACATTCAGTACTTC,CASRDGVAKNIQYF
TRBV7-9,TRBJ2-2,NA,NA,TGTGCCAGCAGGCGAGACAAGCAAAACACCGGGGAGCTGTTTTTT,CASRRDKQNTGELFF